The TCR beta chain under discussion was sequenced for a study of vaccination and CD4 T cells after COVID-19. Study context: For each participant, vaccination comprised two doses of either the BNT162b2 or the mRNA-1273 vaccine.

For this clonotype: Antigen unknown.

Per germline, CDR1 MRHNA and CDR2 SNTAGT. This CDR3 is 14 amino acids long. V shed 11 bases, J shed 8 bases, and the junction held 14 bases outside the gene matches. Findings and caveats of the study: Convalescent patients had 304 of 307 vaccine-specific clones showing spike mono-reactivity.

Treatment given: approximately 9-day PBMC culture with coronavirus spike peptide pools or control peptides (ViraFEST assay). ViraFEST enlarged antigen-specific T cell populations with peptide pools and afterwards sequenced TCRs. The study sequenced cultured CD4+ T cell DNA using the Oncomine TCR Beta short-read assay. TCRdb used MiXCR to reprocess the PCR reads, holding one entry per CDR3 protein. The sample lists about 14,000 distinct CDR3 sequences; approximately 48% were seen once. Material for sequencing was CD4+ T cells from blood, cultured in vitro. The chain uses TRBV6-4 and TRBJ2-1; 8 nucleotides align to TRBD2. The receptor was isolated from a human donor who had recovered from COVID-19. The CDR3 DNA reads TGTGCCGGACTTTTAGCGGGGCCGGGGGATGAGCAGTTCTTC. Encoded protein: CAGLLAGPGDEQFF.